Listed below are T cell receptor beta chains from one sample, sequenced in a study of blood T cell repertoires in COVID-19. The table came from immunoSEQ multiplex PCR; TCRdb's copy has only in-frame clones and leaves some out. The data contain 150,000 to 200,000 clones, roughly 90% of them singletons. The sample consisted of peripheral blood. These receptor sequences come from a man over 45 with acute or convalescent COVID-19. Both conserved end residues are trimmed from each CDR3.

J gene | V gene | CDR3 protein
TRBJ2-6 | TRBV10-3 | AIGDSLSGANVLT
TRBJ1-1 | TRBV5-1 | ASRLTGVLNTEAF
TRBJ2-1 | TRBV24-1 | ATGRASGYNEQF
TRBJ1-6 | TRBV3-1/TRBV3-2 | ASRATGGSPYNSPLH
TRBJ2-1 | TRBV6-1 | ASSEGAGGRNNEQF
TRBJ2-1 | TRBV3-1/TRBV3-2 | ASSQVLEKDEQF
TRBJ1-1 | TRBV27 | ASSLWAGGTEAF
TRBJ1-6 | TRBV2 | ASSEVGGQGSSPLH
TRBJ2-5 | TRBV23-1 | ASRRGREKETQY
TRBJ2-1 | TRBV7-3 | ASSPVGGGASRNEQF
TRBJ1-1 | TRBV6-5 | ASVETGRTEAF
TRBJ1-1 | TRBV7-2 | ASGGGLSEAF
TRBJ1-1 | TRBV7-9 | ASSRILGGRTGGSEAF
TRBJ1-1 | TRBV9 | ASSSRGNRDDITEAF
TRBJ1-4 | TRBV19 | ASSVKRGIALEKLF